This T cell receptor (beta chain) was documented in a study of early T cells in non-severe SARS-CoV-2 infection. This clonotype has a handful of counts. V was trimmed by 5 bases and J by 6 bases, leaving 13 bases between them. The germline V gene has CDR1 LNHDA and CDR2 SQIVND (reference sequence). This CDR3 region has 14 residues. Individual cDNA molecules each received unique molecular identifiers attached to them. TCRdb itself ran the 5' RACE reads through MiXCR, one entry per CDR3 protein. The repertoire includes tens of thousands of distinct CDR3 sequences, roughly 12% of them detected once, and about 12% sits in the top ten.

This clonotype originated in an adult who was a healthcare worker with PCR-confirmed SARS-CoV-2 infection or an uninfected control (not recorded which). V usage is TRBV19 and J usage is TRBJ2-2, with D tentatively TRBD1 (5 bases). Sequenced here: whole blood, sampled at baseline. The CDR3 DNA reads TGTGCCAGTAGTGCGGACAATTCGGCCGGGGAGCTGTTTTTT. It codes for CASSADNSAGELFF.